This T cell receptor beta chain derives from a study of early T cells in non-severe SARS-CoV-2 infection. In this sample, this clonotype turned up many times. TCRdb reprocessed the 5' RACE reads via MiXCR and lists one record per CDR3 protein. The data contain some 31,000 distinct CDR3 sequences, 5.7% of them singletons. Sequencing used whole blood. This clonotype was sampled from an adult who was a healthcare worker with PCR-confirmed SARS-CoV-2 infection or an uninfected control (not recorded which).

Here the CDR3 reads CASSRGGPLTHEQFF. The CDR3 DNA follows: TGTGCCAGCAGTCGAGGAGGGCCCTTAACTCATGAGCAGTTCTTC. The genes are TRBV6-2 or TRBV6-3 and TRBJ2-1; tentatively, D is TRBD2 (6 bases). V was cut by 5 bases and J by 8 bases, with 19 bases left in between. The V gene's germline CDR1 is MNHEY and CDR2 SVGEGT. The CDR3 is 15 residues long.